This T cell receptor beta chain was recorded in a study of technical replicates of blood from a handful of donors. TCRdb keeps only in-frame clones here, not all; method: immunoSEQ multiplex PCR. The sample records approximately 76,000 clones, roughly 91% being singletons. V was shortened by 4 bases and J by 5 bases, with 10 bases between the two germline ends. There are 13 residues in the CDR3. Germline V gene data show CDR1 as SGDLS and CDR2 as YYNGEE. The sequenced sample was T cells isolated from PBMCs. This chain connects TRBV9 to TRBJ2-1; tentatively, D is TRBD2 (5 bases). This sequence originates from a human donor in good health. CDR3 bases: TGTGCCAGCAGCCGAACGGGAAACAATGAGCAGTTCTTC. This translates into CASSRTGNNEQFF.